The 10 T cell receptor beta chains given below trace back to one sample, sequenced in a study of blood T cell repertoires in COVID-19. Measured with immunoSEQ multiplex PCR; TCRdb has only the in-frame clones, and not every one. Here the sample spans about 210,000 clones, almost 90% being singletons. The sample was peripheral blood. The source is a young man with active or convalescent COVID-19.

This clone came up once. This sequence joins TRBV27 and TRBJ2-2, with TRBD2 identical over 12 bases. The CDR3 contains 16 residues. Germline V gene lookup returns CDR1 MNHEY and CDR2 SMNVEV (reference sequence). V trimming: 5 bases; J trimming: 7 bases; junction bases outside the gene matches: 8. The CDR3 DNA sequence: TGTGCCAGCAGTAATAGGGGACTAGCGGGTGGCGGGGAGCTGTTTTTT. Protein: CASSNRGLAGGGELFF.

The chain combines TRBV6-2 or TRBV6-3 with TRBJ1-2, with 7 nucleotides matching TRBD1. This CDR3 contains 13 residues. The J segment lost 3 bases and the V segment lost 6 bases, leaving 4 bases of the junction unmatched. CDR1 is MNHEY and CDR2 is SVGEGT in the germline V gene. The CDR3 spells CASSGTVYYGYTF. CDR3 DNA sequence: TGTGCCAGCAGCGGGACAGTCTACTATGGCTACACCTTC.

The rearrangement links TRBV4-2 to TRBJ1-6, with 9 bases fitting TRBD1. Losses at the gene ends were 0 bases for V and 9 bases for J; bases not matched to a gene: 6. The germline V gene encodes CDR1 LGHNA and CDR2 YNFKEQ. The CDR3 has 16 amino acids. The CDR3 reads CASSQEDRGYGSPLHF. CDR3 bases: TGTGCCAGCAGCCAAGAAGACAGGGGGTATGGTTCACCCCTCCACTTT.

Only one count was recorded for this clone. The V gene is TRBV7-2, the J gene TRBJ2-7; 10 bases align to TRBD2. With V trimmed by 2 bases and J by 1 base, 2 bases remained unmatched. The CDR3 is 15 residues long. CDR1 is SGHTA, CDR2 FQGNSA, per germline. CDR3 nucleotides: TGTGCCAGCAGCTTACTTAGCGGGGGGTCCTACGAGCAGTACTTC. It codes for CASSLLSGGSYEQYF. Full variable domain (remainder filled in from reference TRBV7-2 and TRBJ2-7): GAGVSQSPSNKVTEKGKDVELRCDPISGHTALYWYRQSLGQGLEFLIYFQGNSAPDKSGLPSDRFSAERTGGSVSTLTIQRTQQEDSAVYLCASSLLSGGSYEQYFGPGTRLTVT.

Regarding this clone: Other DNA sequences from this sample encode an identical CDR3 as well. The chain joins TRBV5-1 to TRBJ2-1, with TRBD1 matching over 10 bases. Germline V CDR1 and CDR2: SGHRS, YFSETQ. The CDR3 has 16 residues. V was pared by 4 bases and J by 6 bases, with 10 bases of the junction left unmatched. CDR3 amino acids: CASSVSGTGAANEQFF. In nucleotides, the CDR3 is TGCGCCAGCAGCGTATCCGGGACAGGGGCAGCCAATGAGCAGTTCTTC.

The chain has TRBV19 and TRBJ2-5; no clear D gene. Between the trimmed V and J ends, which lost 3 bases and 2 bases, there was a span of 19 bases. Germline CDR1 LNHDA, CDR2 SQIVND (reference sequence). CDR3 size: 17 residues. CDR3 amino acids: CASSIAVSAGEQETQYF. As DNA, the CDR3 is TGTGCCAGTAGTATTGCGGTGTCGGCTGGCGAGCAAGAGACCCAGTACTTC.

This clone came up once. The chain uses TRBV2 and TRBJ2-3; TRBD2 aligns across 7 bases. Germline V gene lookup returns CDR1 SNHLY and CDR2 FYNNEI. V shed 9 bases and J 2 bases; nucleotides not matched to a gene: 8. CDR3 size: 14 residues. The CDR3 region has the DNA TGTGCCAGTCTAGCGGAGCAAGTCACAGATACGCAGTATTTT. It codes for CASLAEQVTDTQYF.

The chain recombines TRBV9 with TRBJ2-2, with TRBD1 as a possible D gene (6 bases). With 4 bases removed from V and 4 bases from J, the gap between germline ends came to 20 bases. The CDR3 is made up of 17 amino acids. CDR1 and CDR2 (germline): SGDLS, YYNGEE. This CDR3 is CASSPFKGVGATGELFF. The CDR3 nucleotides are TGTGCCAGCAGCCCATTCAAGGGGGTCGGTGCCACCGGGGAGCTGTTTTTT.

This chain uses TRBV19 with TRBJ2-1, with 9 bases that match TRBD2. This CDR3 has 13 residues. CDR1 and CDR2 from the germline V gene are LNHDA and SQIVND (reference sequence). Trimming cost V 6 bases and J 8 bases; bases outside gene matches: 5. The CDR3 DNA reads TGTGCCAGTAGGTTCGCGGGAGGGCATGAGCAGTTCTTC. It specifies CASRFAGGHEQFF.

About this clone itself: The junction departs from germline at one end; a sequencing error may be responsible. The chain employs TRBV7-7 and TRBJ2-5; 11 bases match TRBD2. The germline V gene encodes CDR1 SSHAT and CDR2 FNYEAQ (reference sequence). This CDR3 is built from 14 residues. The CDR3: CASSQLAGDETQYF. CDR3 nucleotide sequence: TGTGCTAGCAGCCAACTAGCGGGAGACGAGACCCAGTACTTC.